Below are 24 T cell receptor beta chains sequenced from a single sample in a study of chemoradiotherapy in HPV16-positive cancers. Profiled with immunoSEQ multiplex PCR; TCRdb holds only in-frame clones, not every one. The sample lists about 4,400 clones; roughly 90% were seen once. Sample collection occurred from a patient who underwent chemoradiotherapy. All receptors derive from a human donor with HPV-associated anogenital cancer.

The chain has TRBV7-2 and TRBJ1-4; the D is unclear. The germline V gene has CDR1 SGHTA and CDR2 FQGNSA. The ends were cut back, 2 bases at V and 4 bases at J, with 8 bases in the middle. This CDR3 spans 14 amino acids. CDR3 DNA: TGTGCCAGCAGCTTATCACGGAATAATGAAAAACTGTTTTTT. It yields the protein CASSLSRNNEKLFF. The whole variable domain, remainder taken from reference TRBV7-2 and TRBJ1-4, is GAGVSQSPSNKVTEKGKDVELRCDPISGHTALYWYRQSLGQGLEFLIYFQGNSAPDKSGLPSDRFSAERTGGSVSTLTIQRTQQEDSAVYLCASSLSRNNEKLFFGSGTQLSVL.

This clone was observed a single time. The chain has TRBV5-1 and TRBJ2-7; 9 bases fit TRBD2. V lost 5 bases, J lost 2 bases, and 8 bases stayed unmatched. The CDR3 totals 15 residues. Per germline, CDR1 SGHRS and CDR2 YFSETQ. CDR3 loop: CASSPTSGRTYEQYF. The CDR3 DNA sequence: TGCGCCAGCAGTCCGACTAGCGGCCGTACCTACGAGCAGTACTTC.

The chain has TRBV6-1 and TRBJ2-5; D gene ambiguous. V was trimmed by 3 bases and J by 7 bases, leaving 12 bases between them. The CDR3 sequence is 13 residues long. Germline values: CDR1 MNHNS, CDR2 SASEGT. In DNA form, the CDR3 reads TGTGCCAGCAGTGATGGGGTGGGCGCGACCCAGTACTTC. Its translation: CASSDGVGATQYF.

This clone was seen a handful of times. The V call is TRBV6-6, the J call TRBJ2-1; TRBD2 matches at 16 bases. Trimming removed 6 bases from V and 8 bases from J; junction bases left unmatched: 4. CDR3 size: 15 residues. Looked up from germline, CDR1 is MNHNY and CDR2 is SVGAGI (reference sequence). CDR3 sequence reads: CASRGLAGGRDEQFF. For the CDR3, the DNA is TGTGCCAGCAGGGGACTAGCGGGAGGGAGAGATGAGCAGTTCTTC.

CDR3 residues: CASSPRSSSTDTQYF. Written as DNA, the CDR3 is TGTGCCAGTAGTCCTCGGTCCTCTAGCACAGATACGCAGTATTTT. The chain has TRBV19 and TRBJ2-3; D ambiguous. The CDR3 spans 15 residues. Trimming removed 5 bases at V and 0 bases at J, with 12 bases between. The germline V gene encodes CDR1 LNHDA and CDR2 SQIVND (reference sequence).

The CDR3 coding sequence is TGCAGCGTTGGGGGCTCGATCACCCTAACAGATACGCAGTATTTT. Translation gives CSVGGSITLTDTQYF. The chain carries TRBV29-1 and TRBJ2-3, with D possibly being TRBD1 (5 bases). The germline V gene has CDR1 SQVTM and CDR2 ANQGSEA. This CDR3 comprises 15 residues. V was trimmed by 4 bases and J by 3 bases, leaving 17 bases between them.

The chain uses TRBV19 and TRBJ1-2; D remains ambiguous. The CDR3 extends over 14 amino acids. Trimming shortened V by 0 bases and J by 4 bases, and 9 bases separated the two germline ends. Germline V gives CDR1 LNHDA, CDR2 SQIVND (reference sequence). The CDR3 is CASSIEAKGYGYTF. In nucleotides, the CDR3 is TGTGCCAGTAGTATAGAGGCGAAGGGCTATGGCTACACCTTC.

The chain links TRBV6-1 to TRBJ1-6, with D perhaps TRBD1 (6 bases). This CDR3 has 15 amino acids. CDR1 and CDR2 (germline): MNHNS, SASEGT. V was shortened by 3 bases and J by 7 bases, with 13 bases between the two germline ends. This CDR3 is CASSETGADNSPLHF. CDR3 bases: TGTGCCAGCAGTGAGACAGGAGCAGACAATTCACCCCTCCACTTT.

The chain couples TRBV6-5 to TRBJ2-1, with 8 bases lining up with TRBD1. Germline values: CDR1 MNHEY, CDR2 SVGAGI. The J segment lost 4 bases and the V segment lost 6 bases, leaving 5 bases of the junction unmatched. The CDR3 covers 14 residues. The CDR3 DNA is TGTGCCAGCAGCGAAGACAGGGGTTACAATGAGCAGTTCTTC. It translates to CASSEDRGYNEQFF.

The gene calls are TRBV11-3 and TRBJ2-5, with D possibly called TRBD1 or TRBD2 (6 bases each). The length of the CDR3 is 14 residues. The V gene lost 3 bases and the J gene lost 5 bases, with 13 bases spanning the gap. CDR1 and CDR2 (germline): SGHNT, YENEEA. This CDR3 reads CASSFGGGRETQYF. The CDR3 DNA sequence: TGTGCCAGCAGCTTTGGAGGGGGGCGGGAGACCCAGTACTTC.

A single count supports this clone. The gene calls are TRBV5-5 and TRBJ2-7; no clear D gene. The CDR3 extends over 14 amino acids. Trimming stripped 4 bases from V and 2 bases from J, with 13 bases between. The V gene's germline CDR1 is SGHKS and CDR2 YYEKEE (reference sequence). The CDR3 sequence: CASSPARQAYEQYF. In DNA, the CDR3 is TGTGCCAGCAGCCCTGCGAGGCAAGCCTACGAGCAGTACTTC.

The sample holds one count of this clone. The CDR3 reads CASSLPQDSPGVNEQFF. The DNA of the CDR3 is TGTGCCAGCAGCTTGCCCCAGGACAGTCCCGGGGTCAATGAGCAGTTCTTC. The chain joins TRBV7-2 to TRBJ2-1; D possibly corresponds to TRBD1 (6 bases). The V gene lost 3 bases and the J gene lost 6 bases, with 21 bases spanning the gap. The CDR3 runs 17 residues. Germline V gene sequence: CDR1 SGHTA, CDR2 FQGNSA.

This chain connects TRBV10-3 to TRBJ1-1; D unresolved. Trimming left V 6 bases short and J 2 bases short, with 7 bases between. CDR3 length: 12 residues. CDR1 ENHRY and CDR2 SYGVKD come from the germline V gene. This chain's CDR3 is CAIRETNTEAFF. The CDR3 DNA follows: TGTGCCATCAGGGAGACTAACACTGAAGCTTTCTTT.

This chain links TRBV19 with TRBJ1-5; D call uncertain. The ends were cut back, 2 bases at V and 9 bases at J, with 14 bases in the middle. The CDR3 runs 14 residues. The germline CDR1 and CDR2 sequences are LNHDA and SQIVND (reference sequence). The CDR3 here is CASSISGPGGPQHF. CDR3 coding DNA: TGTGCCAGTAGTATATCAGGACCCGGTGGGCCCCAGCATTTT.

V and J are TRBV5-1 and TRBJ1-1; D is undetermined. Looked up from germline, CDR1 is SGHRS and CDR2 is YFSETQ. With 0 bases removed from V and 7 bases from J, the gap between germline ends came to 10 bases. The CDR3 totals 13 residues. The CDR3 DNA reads TGCGCCAGCAGCTTGGGGGTTACGGGTGAAGCTTTCTTT. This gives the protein CASSLGVTGEAFF.

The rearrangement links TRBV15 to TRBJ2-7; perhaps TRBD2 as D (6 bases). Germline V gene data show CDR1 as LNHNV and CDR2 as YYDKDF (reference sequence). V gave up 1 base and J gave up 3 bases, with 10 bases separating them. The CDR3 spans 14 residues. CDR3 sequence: CATSRAGGDYEQYF. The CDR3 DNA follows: TGTGCCACCAGCAGAGCCGGCGGGGACTACGAGCAGTACTTC.

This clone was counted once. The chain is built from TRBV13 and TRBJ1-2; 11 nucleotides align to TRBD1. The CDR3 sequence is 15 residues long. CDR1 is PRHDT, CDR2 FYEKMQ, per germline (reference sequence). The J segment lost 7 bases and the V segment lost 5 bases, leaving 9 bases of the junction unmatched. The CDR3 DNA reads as TGTGCCAGCAGCACACGGACAGGGGGCGCAGGTGGCTACACCTTC. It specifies CASSTRTGGAGGYTF.

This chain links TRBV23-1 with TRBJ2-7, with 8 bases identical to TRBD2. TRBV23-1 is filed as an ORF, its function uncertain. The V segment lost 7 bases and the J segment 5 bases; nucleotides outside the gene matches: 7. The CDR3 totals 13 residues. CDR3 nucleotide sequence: TGCGCCAGCACTACCGGGACTAGAAACGAGCAGTACTTC. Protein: CASTTGTRNEQYF.

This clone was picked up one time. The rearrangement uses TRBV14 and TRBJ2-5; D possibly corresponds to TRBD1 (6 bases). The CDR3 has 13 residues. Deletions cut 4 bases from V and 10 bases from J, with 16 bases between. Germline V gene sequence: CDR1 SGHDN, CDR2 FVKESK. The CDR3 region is CASSRDTVGIQYF. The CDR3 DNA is TGTGCCAGCAGCCGGGACACCGTCGGGATCCAGTACTTC.

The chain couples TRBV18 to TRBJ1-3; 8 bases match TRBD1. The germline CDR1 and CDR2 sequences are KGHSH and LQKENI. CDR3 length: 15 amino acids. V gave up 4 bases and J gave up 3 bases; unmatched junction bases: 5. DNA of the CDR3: TGTGCCAGCTCACTCACAGGGGGGCTTGGAAACACCATATATTTT. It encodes CASSLTGGLGNTIYF.

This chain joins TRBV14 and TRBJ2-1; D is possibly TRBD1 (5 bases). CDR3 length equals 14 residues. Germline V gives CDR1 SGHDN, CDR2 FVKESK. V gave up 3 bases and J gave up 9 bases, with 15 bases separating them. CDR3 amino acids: CASSQGPPSIEQFF. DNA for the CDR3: TGTGCCAGCAGCCAGGGGCCCCCTAGTATTGAGCAGTTCTTC.

The CDR3 loop reads CASSWRDTSTEAFF. The CDR3 nucleotides read TGTGCCAGCAGCTGGAGGGACACTTCCACTGAAGCTTTCTTT. J is TRBJ1-1 and V is TRBV11-3, with D perhaps TRBD1 (6 bases). Germline V lookup: CDR1 SGHNT, CDR2 YENEEA. Trimming shortened V by 4 bases and J by 4 bases, and 13 bases separated the two germline ends. CDR3 length: 14 amino acids.

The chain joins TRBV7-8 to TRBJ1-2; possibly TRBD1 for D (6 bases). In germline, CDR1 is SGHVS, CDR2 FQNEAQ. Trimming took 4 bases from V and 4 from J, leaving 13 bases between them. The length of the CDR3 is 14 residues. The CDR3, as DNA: TGTGCCAGCAGCTCCCGGGACACGGCCTATGGCTACACCTTC. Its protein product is CASSSRDTAYGYTF.

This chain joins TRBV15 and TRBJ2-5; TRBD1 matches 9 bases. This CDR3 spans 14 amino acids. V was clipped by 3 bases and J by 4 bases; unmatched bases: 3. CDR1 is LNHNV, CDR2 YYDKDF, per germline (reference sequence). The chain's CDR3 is CATSRGQGGETQYF. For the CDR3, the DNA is TGTGCCACCAGCAGGGGACAGGGAGGAGAGACCCAGTACTTC. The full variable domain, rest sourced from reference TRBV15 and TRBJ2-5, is DAMVIQNPRYQVTQFGKPVTLSCSQTLNHNVMYWYQQKSSQAPKLLFHYYDKDFNNEADTPDNFQSRRPNTSFCFLDIRSPGLGDTAMYLCATSRGQGGETQYFGPGTRLLVL.